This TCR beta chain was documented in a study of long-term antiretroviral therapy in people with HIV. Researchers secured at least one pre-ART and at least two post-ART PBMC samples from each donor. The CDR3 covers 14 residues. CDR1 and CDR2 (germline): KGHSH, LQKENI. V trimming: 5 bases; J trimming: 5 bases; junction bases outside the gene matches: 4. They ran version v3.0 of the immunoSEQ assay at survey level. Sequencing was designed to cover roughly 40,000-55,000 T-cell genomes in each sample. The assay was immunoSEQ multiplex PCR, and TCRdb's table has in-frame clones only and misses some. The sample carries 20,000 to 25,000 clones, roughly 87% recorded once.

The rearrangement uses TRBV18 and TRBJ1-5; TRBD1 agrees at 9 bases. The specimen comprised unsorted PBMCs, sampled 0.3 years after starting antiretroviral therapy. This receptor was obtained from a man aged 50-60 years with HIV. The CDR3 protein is CASSKTGGDQPQHF. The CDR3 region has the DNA TGTGCCAGCTCAAAAACAGGGGGCGATCAGCCCCAGCATTTT.